One and the same sample provided the 24 T cell receptor beta chains below, sequenced in a study of blood T cell repertoires in COVID-19. The repertoire was sequenced with immunoSEQ multiplex PCR; TCRdb's copy has only in-frame clones and lacks some. The sample has 250,000 or so clones; around 90% are singletons. Sequencing was performed on peripheral blood. All receptors come from a man aged 25-40 years with COVID-19, enrolled during active disease.

The chain uses TRBV9 and TRBJ1-1; a weak D match, TRBD1 (5 bases). This CDR3 has 14 amino acids. Germline V gene lookup returns CDR1 SGDLS and CDR2 YYNGEE. The germline V and J ends were trimmed by 4 bases and 7 bases, with 17 bases remaining between them. CDR3 sequence reads: CASSPSRDRFEAFF. In DNA, the CDR3 is TGTGCCAGCAGCCCAAGCAGGGATAGGTTTGAAGCTTTCTTT.

This chain links TRBV5-4 with TRBJ2-1; 7 bases fit TRBD2. The CDR3 has 12 residues. With 2 bases clipped from V and 15 bases from J, the junction kept 8 bases outside the gene matches. Germline-derived CDR1 and CDR2 are SGHNT and YYREEE (reference sequence). This chain's CDR3 is CASSFGLEVLFF. The CDR3 DNA is TGTGCCAGCAGCTTCGGACTAGAGGTCCTGTTCTTC. The full variable domain, with the rest looked up from reference TRBV5-4 and TRBJ2-1, is ETGVTQSPTHLIKTRGQQVTLRCSSQSGHNTVSWYQQALGQGPQFIFQYYREEENGRGNFPPRFSGLQFPNYSSELNVNALELDDSALYLCASSFGLEVLFFGPGTRLTVL.

The gene calls are TRBV7-9 and TRBJ2-7; tentative D call: TRBD1 (5 bases). V lost 11 bases to trimming and J lost 5 bases, with 19 bases between them. This CDR3 is 13 amino acids long. The germline gives CDR1 SEHNR, CDR2 FQNEAQ (reference sequence). CDR3 DNA: TGTGCCTCGGACCAAGGCAGGGCCCACGAGCAGTACTTC. Amino acid sequence: CASDQGRAHEQYF. Using reference TRBV7-9 and TRBJ2-7 for the parts outside the CDR3, the full variable domain is DTGVSQNPRHKITKRGQNVTFRCDPISEHNRLYWYRQTLGQGPEFLTYFQNEAQLEKSRLLSDRFSAERPKGSFSTLEIQRTEQGDSAMYLCASDQGRAHEQYFGPGTRLTVT.

This clone appeared a single time. This rearrangement joins TRBV7-9 to TRBJ1-6, with TRBD1 matching over 7 bases. The length of the CDR3 is 15 residues. From germline, CDR1 is SEHNR and CDR2 FQNEAQ (reference sequence). With 5 bases clipped from V and 6 bases from J, the junction kept 7 bases outside the gene matches. This chain's CDR3 is CASSQLTGLNSPLHF. In nucleotides, the CDR3 is TGTGCCAGCAGCCAGCTGACAGGGCTTAATTCACCCCTCCACTTT.

The genes are TRBV5-1 and TRBJ2-1; 9 positions match TRBD2. CDR1 is SGHRS and CDR2 is YFSETQ in the germline V gene. The junction had 3 bases not matched to a gene; V was cut back by 6 bases and J by 2 bases. CDR3 length: 14 residues. This CDR3 is CASTRGGTYNEQFF. The CDR3 DNA is TGCGCCAGCACGCGGGGGGGAACCTACAATGAGCAGTTCTTC.

V is TRBV6-6 and J is TRBJ2-1; 7 bases fit TRBD2. CDR3 length equals 15 residues. Germline CDR1 reads MNHNY; CDR2 reads SVGAGI (reference sequence). V shed 6 bases and J 0 bases; nucleotides not matched to a gene: 5. Written as DNA, the CDR3 is TGTGCCAGCAGGGCGGGGACTAACTCCTACAATGAGCAGTTCTTC. It translates to CASRAGTNSYNEQFF.

J is TRBJ2-3 and V is TRBV30, with D maybe TRBD2 (5 bases). The V end lost 2 bases, the J end lost 1 base, and 7 bases lay between the germline ends. Germline V gene lookup returns CDR1 GTSNPN and CDR2 SVGIG (reference sequence). This CDR3 has 13 residues. The CDR3 region is CAWSLSGTDTQYF. As DNA, the CDR3 is TGTGCCTGGAGTCTTAGCGGCACAGATACGCAGTATTTT.

The chain couples TRBV9 to TRBJ1-1; D remains ambiguous. V dropped 4 bases and J dropped 0 bases, with 10 bases sitting between them. This CDR3 contains 14 residues. Per the germline V gene, CDR1 is SGDLS and CDR2 is YYNGEE. The CDR3, as DNA: TGTGCCAGCAGCCCGTGGAGGATGAACACTGAAGCTTTCTTT. This translates into CASSPWRMNTEAFF.

The rearrangement joins TRBV5-1 to TRBJ2-1; 8 positions match TRBD2. The CDR3 runs to 14 residues. Trimming cost V 0 bases and J 15 bases; bases outside gene matches: 11. Germline V gene lookup returns CDR1 SGHRS and CDR2 YFSETQ. As DNA, the CDR3 is TGCGCCAGCAGCTTGGTTACTAGCGGCAGCAATCGGTTCTTC. Translation gives CASSLVTSGSNRFF.

The rearrangement links TRBV7-8 to TRBJ1-1, with 11 bases matching TRBD1. This CDR3 region has 13 residues. Germline V gene lookup returns CDR1 SGHVS and CDR2 FQNEAQ. V dropped 3 bases and J dropped 7; count of bases not matched to a gene: 1. This CDR3 is CASSLGTGGEAFF. The CDR3 DNA is TGTGCCAGCAGCTTGGGGACAGGGGGTGAAGCTTTCTTT.

V usage is TRBV5-1 and J usage is TRBJ1-1; D gene unclear. Per germline, CDR1 SGHRS and CDR2 YFSETQ. This CDR3 has 15 residues. The V and J ends lost 0 bases and 4 bases respectively, with 13 bases between them. CDR3 sequence reads: CASSLARGGITEAFF. As DNA, the CDR3 is TGCGCCAGCAGCTTGGCCCGGGGTGGTATCACTGAAGCTTTCTTT.

The chain has TRBV9 and TRBJ1-1, with TRBD1 identical over 9 bases. From germline, CDR1 is SGDLS and CDR2 YYNGEE. V trimming: 5 bases; J trimming: 7 bases; junction bases outside the gene matches: 9. This CDR3 has 14 residues. CDR3 protein: CASSFGQGPLEAFF. As DNA, the CDR3 is TGTGCCAGCAGTTTCGGACAGGGGCCTCTTGAAGCTTTCTTT.

The CDR3 DNA is TGTGCCAGCAGCGTAGTTACTAGCGGCTACAATGAGCAGTTCTTC. Its protein is CASSVVTSGYNEQFF. The chain uses TRBV7-2 and TRBJ2-1, with 8 bases matching TRBD2. V shed 5 bases and J 3 bases; nucleotides not matched to a gene: 6. CDR1 is SGHTA, CDR2 FQGNSA, per germline. The CDR3 totals 15 residues. Variable domain in full (rest from reference TRBV7-2 and TRBJ2-1): GAGVSQSPSNKVTEKGKDVELRCDPISGHTALYWYRQSLGQGLEFLIYFQGNSAPDKSGLPSDRFSAERTGGSVSTLTIQRTQQEDSAVYLCASSVVTSGYNEQFFGPGTRLTVL.

The chain joins TRBV29-1 to TRBJ1-1; no clear D gene. This CDR3 contains 14 residues. Germline V gene sequence: CDR1 SQVTM, CDR2 ANQGSEA. V was clipped by 5 bases and J by 3 bases, with 16 bases between them. The CDR3 spells CSVQLNDGDTEAFF. CDR3 sequence (DNA): TGCAGCGTTCAGCTGAACGACGGAGACACTGAAGCTTTCTTT.

On this clone itself: This CDR3 is also generated by other DNA sequences in the sample. V usage is TRBV19 and J usage is TRBJ1-1; the D is unclear. This CDR3 contains 13 residues. V was pared by 3 bases and J by 0 bases, with 5 bases between. Looked up from germline, CDR1 is LNHDA and CDR2 is SQIVND (reference sequence). In DNA form, the CDR3 reads TGTGCCAGTAGTATTTCGGTGAACACTGAAGCTTTCTTT. This codes for CASSISVNTEAFF.

V gene TRBV6-2 or TRBV6-3 combines with J gene TRBJ2-7; possibly TRBD1 for D (6 bases). V gave up 6 bases and J gave up 3 bases, with 18 bases separating them. There are 15 residues in the CDR3. Looked up from germline, CDR1 is MNHEY and CDR2 is SVGEGT. DNA for the CDR3: TGTGCCAGCAGCCAAACAGGGTCTCCGCACTACGAGCAGTACTTC. Protein: CASSQTGSPHYEQYF.

The rearrangement links TRBV29-1 to TRBJ2-7, with D possibly being TRBD2 (5 bases). The CDR3 has 12 residues. Germline CDR1 and CDR2: SQVTM and ANQGSEA. V was clipped by 8 bases and J by 0 bases, with 11 bases between them. CDR3 bases: TGCAGCTCTGGGGAGAGCTCCTACGAGCAGTACTTC. The encoded protein is CSSGESSYEQYF.

The V and J genes are TRBV5-1 and TRBJ1-2; 10 nucleotides line up with TRBD1. The CDR3 is 15 residues long. V lost 0 bases to trimming and J lost 7 bases; unmatched junction nucleotides: 6. The germline V gene has CDR1 SGHRS and CDR2 YFSETQ. In DNA form, the CDR3 reads TGCGCCAGCAGCTTGGGCCCGACAGGGGGCTCTGGCTACACCTTC. It encodes CASSLGPTGGSGYTF.

The chain combines TRBV7-6 with TRBJ1-3, with TRBD1 as a possible D gene (6 bases). The germline V gene encodes CDR1 SGHVS and CDR2 FNYEAQ. V dropped 4 bases and J dropped 2 bases, with 18 bases sitting between them. This CDR3 is 17 amino acids long. CDR3 sequence (DNA): TGTGCCAGCAGCTGGGAATCAACAGGGTTTCCTGGAAACACCATATATTTT. Its protein is CASSWESTGFPGNTIYF.

This chain uses TRBV19 with TRBJ1-2; 7 bases agree with TRBD1. The germline CDR1 and CDR2 sequences are LNHDA and SQIVND (reference sequence). The junction had 3 bases not matched to a gene; V was cut back by 4 bases and J by 1 base. The CDR3 has 14 residues. CDR3 nucleotides: TGTGCCAGTAGTAGGGACAGCGGTAACTATGGCTACACCTTC. Translated, it gives CASSRDSGNYGYTF.

This clone is a singleton in its sample. The genes are TRBV21-1 and TRBJ1-5; the table's D call of TRBD1 was not tested on the DNA. TRBV21-1 is a documented pseudogene. CDR3 size: 13 residues. CDR3 loop: CASSKALAQPQHF. The CDR3 DNA follows: TGTGCCAGCAGCAAAGCGCTGGCCCAGCCCCAGCATTTT.

This sequence joins TRBV5-8 and TRBJ1-2, with 9 bases aligning to TRBD1. Germline V lookup: CDR1 SGHTS, CDR2 YDEGEE. CDR3 length: 16 amino acids. The V segment lost 4 bases and the J segment 0 bases; nucleotides outside the gene matches: 7. The CDR3 DNA follows: TGTGCCAGCAGCAAGGGTTGGGACAGGGCTAACTATGGCTACACCTTC. Protein sequence: CASSKGWDRANYGYTF.

The chain joins TRBV14 to TRBJ2-7; D ambiguous. Germline CDR1 reads SGHDN; CDR2 reads FVKESK. V lost 0 bases and J lost 8, with 29 bases in between. The CDR3 contains 19 residues. CDR3 loop: CASSQDGPRSTHALFQQYF. CDR3 bases: TGTGCCAGCAGCCAAGATGGTCCTAGATCAACCCACGCACTATTCCAGCAGTACTTC.

The sample holds one count of this clone. The V call is TRBV28, the J call TRBJ2-1; tentative D call: TRBD1 (6 bases). Germline V gene lookup returns CDR1 MDHEN and CDR2 SYDVKM. V was trimmed by 6 bases and J by 2 bases, leaving 14 bases between them. CDR3 size: 15 residues. The CDR3: CASRIQGFAYNEQFF. CDR3 nucleotides: TGTGCCAGCAGAATCCAGGGGTTCGCCTACAATGAGCAGTTCTTC.